This T cell receptor beta chain was obtained from a study of blood T cell repertoires in COVID-19. The cohort comprised adults aged 18 to 89 years residing in 20 to 30 US areas. Membership in each cohort depended on participant-reported clinical history. Assay: immunoSEQ multiplex PCR; the TCRdb copy retains only in-frame clones and omits some. The table has 300,000 to 350,000 clones, 89% seen once. Sequencing was performed on PBMCs or T cells enriched from blood (not recorded which). The receptor comes from a woman in her twenties or thirties who had recovered from COVID-19.

CDR3 in DNA: TGTGCCAGCAAAGTAGCGTCGAGCTCTGGGGCCAACGTCCTGACTTTC. Translated, it gives CASKVASSSGANVLTF. The chain joins TRBV2 to TRBJ2-6; tentatively, D is TRBD2 (5 bases). The CDR3 extends over 16 amino acids. Germline loops: CDR1 SNHLY, CDR2 FYNNEI. Trimming pared 7 bases from V and 0 bases from J, leaving 13 bases between.